The T cell receptor beta chain described here comes from a study of cytomegalovirus exposure and HLA in healthy donors. Remarks on this clone: Its cognate antigen is unknown.

Researchers ran the PCR with 60 Vbeta and 13 Jbeta primers. Original handling: Unique TCR beta chains totaled roughly 80 million in a later count, with roughly 10 million of them shared. Here immunoSEQ multiplex PCR was the method, and the copy in TCRdb shows in-frame clones only, minus some. That table supplies the V and J calls and clone size; D and trimming were determined from the DNA. This table has fewer than 45,000 clones, around 70% appearing once. This CDR3 spans 16 amino acids. Per germline, CDR1 MNHNS and CDR2 SASEGT. Losses at the gene ends were 0 bases for V and 7 bases for J; bases not matched to a gene: 7. Overall study results and limits: In vitro work confirmed that a few CMV-associated chains recognize CMV antigens. For presence/absence analyses, sequencing depth was assumed to be roughly uniform across donors.

The sample taken for sequencing was PBMCs. The sequence derives from a woman aged 25 to 39 in good health and CMV-seronegative. This chain uses TRBV6-1 with TRBJ1-4; TRBD1 matches at 8 bases. CDR3 coding DNA: TGTGCCAGCAGTGAAGCGCTAGGGACAGGTGGTGAAAAACTGTTTTTT. Translation: CASSEALGTGGEKLFF.